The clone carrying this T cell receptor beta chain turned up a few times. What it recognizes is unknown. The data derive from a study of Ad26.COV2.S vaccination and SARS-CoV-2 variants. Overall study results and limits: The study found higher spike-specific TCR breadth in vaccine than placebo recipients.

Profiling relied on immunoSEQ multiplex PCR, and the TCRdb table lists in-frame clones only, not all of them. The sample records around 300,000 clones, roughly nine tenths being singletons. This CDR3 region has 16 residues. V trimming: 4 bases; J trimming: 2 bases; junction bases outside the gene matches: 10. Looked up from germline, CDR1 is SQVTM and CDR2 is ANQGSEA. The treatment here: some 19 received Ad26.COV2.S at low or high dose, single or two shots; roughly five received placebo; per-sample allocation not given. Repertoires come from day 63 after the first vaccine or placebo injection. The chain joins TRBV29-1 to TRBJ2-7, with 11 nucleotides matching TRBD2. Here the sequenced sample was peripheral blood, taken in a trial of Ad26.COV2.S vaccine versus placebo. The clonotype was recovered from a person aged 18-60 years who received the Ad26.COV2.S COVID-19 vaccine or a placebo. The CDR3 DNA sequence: TGCAGCGTTGTTGGGGGGGGACTAGCGGAAACCTACGAGCAGTACTTC. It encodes CSVVGGGLAETYEQYF.